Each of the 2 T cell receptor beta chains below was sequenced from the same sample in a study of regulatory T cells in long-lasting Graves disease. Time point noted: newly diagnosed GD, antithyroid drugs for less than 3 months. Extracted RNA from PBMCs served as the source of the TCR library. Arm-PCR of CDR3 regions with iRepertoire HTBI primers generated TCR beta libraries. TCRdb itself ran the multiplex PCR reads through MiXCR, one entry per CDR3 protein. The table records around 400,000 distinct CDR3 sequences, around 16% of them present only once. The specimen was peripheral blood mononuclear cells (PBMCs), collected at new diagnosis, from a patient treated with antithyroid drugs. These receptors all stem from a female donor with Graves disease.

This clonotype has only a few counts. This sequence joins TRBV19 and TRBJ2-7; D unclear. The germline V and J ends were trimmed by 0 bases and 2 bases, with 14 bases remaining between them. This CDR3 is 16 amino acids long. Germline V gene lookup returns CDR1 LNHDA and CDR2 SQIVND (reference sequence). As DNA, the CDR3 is TGTGCCAGTAGTATAGATCCGGGCAGTGCAACCTACGAGCAGTACTTC. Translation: CASSIDPGSATYEQYF.

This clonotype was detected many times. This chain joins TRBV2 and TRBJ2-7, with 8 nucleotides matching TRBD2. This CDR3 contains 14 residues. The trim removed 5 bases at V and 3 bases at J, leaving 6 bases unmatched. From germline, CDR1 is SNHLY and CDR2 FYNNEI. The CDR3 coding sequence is TGTGCCAGCAGTAGAATAGCGGGGAACTACGAGCAGTACTTC. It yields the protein CASSRIAGNYEQYF.